One TCR beta chain is described in this entry. These data originate in a study of blood T cell repertoires in COVID-19. As for the study in general: T cells, B-cell-depleted T cells, or PBMCs provided the cDNA or gDNA that served as material.

Seattle participants joined during active infection and were tracked over time. Per the study methods: Reference gene primers were amplified, and this amplification served to estimate nucleated cell counts. Libraries were prepared by immunoSEQ multiplex PCR; TCRdb keeps only in-frame clonotypes and omits some of them. The V and J calls and clone size were taken over from that table, and D and trimming were inferred from the DNA. The sample holds over 200,000 clones, 92% seen once. Sequenced material: peripheral blood. This sequence originates from a man between 60 and 75 years old with COVID-19, enrolled during active disease.

The CDR3 sequence is CASSLSNYGYTF. CDR3 DNA: TGTGCCAGCAGTTTATCAAACTATGGCTACACCTTC. The V call is TRBV28, the J call TRBJ1-2; no reliable D call. V lost 1 base and J 2 bases, leaving 2 bases between the germline ends. Germline assignment: CDR1 MDHEN and CDR2 SYDVKM. This CDR3 has 12 amino acids.